The text below deals with one T cell receptor (beta chain). The data belong to a study of monozygotic twins with inflammatory bowel disease. Following a re-call of the 5' RACE reads, TCRdb has one entry per CDR3 protein and lacks DNA. This table lists over 150,000 distinct CDR3 sequences. This TCR was recovered from a human donor with ulcerative colitis or Crohn's disease, or a healthy co-twin of an affected twin (not recorded which). Sequencing was performed on blood.

CDR3 sequence reads: CASSSTGKYEQYF. The V gene is TRBV19, the J gene TRBJ2-7; TCRdb proposes TRBD1, but this gene call is untestable without DNA. The CDR3 totals 13 residues. The germline V gene has CDR1 LNHDA and CDR2 SQIVND (reference sequence). The variable domain in full, completed from reference TRBV19 and TRBJ2-7, reads DGGITQSPKYLFRKEGQNVTLSCEQNLNHDAMYWYRQDPGQGLRLIYYSQIVNDFQKGDIAEGYSVSREKKESFPLTVTSAQKNPTAFYLCASSSTGKYEQYFGPGTRLTVT.